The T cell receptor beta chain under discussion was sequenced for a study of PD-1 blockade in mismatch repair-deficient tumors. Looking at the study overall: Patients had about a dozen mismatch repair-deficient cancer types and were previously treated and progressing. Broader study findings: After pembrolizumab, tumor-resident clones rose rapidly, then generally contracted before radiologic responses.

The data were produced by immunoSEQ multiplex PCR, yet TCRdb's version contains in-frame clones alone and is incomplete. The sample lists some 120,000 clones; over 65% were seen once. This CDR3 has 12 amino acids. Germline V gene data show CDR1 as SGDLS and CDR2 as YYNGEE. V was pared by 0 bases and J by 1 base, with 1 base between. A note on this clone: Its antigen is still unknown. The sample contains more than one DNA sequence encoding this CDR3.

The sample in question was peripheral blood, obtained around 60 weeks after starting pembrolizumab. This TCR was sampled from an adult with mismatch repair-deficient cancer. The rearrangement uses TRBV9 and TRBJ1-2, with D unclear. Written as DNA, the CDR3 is TGTGCCAGCAGCGTAGGTAACTATGGCTACACCTTC. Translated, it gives CASSVGNYGYTF. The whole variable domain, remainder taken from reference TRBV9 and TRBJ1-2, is DSGVTQTPKHLITATGQRVTLRCSPRSGDLSVYWYQQSLDQGLQFLIQYYNGEERAKGNILERFSAQQFPDLHSELNLSSLELGDSALYFCASSVGNYGYTFGSGTRLTVV.